This entry describes one T cell receptor (beta chain). Both 60 Vbeta primers and 13 Jbeta primers went into the PCR. The protocol was immunoSEQ multiplex PCR, while the TCRdb copy is restricted to in-frame clones and leaves out a portion. The data show 140,000 to 150,000 clones, 65% to 80% seen once. The data belong to a study of cytomegalovirus exposure and HLA in healthy donors. Germline trimming cut 6 bases from V and 4 bases from J; bases unmatched to any gene: 8. CDR1 SEHNR and CDR2 FQNEAQ come from the germline V gene (reference sequence). This CDR3 has 14 amino acids. The sample comprised PBMCs. The rearrangement links TRBV7-9 to TRBJ1-1; 7 positions match TRBD1. This TCR came from a woman in her 40s in good health and CMV-seronegative. CDR3 bases: TGTGCCAGCAGTTCTGGACAGGCGGCCACTGAAGCTTTCTTT. Translating it yields CASSSGQAATEAFF.